This T cell receptor (beta chain) came from a study of blood T cell repertoires in COVID-19. Study processing details: By means of reference gene primer amplification, nucleated cell counts were estimated. Clones were sequenced by immunoSEQ multiplex PCR, and TCRdb holds only the in-frame ones, with some missing. V and J calls and clone size are given by that table; D and trimming were obtained from the DNA. The data hold roughly 210,000 clones, with roughly nine tenths observed a single time. CDR3 length equals 15 residues. The V end was cut by 0 bases, the J end by 1 base, with 9 bases between. CDR1 and CDR2 (germline): LGHDT, YNNKEL (reference sequence).

The sample consisted of peripheral blood. This TCR was recovered from a man between 65 and 85 years old with acute or convalescent COVID-19. This sequence joins TRBV3-1 (or the pseudogene TRBV3-2) and TRBJ1-1; D gene unclear. The CDR3, as DNA: TGTGCCAGCAGCCAAGATTGGTCAGGGAACACTGAAGCTTTCTTT. It specifies CASSQDWSGNTEAFF.